This TCR beta chain was obtained from a study of breast tumors, draining lymph nodes, adjacent tissues. In TCRdb, the multiplex PCR reads were re-called with MiXCR into one record per CDR3 protein. The sample shows about 300,000 distinct CDR3 sequences, around 30% of them seen only once. Overall study findings and caveats: Data fit most tumor T cells coming from lymph node, expanding in tumor.

To note about this clonotype: Its cognate antigen is unknown.

The lymph nodes were axillary draining lymph nodes from breast cancer patients. CDR1 and CDR2 from the germline V gene are KGHSH and LQKENI. The length of the CDR3 is 15 residues. Deletions cut 2 bases from V and 0 bases from J, with 8 bases between. What was sequenced was axillary lymph node tissue. This TCR came from a female donor with breast cancer. Some clones in this sample may be carry-over from other donors' samples. The genes are TRBV18 and TRBJ1-5; D is uncertain. The CDR3 loop reads CASSPNRGSNQPQHF. Here the CDR3 DNA reads TGTGCCAGCTCACCAAACCGGGGTAGCAATCAGCCCCAGCATTTT. The full variable domain, in which reference TRBV18 and TRBJ1-5 provide the parts outside the CDR3, is NAGVMQNPRHLVRRRGQEARLRCSPMKGHSHVYWYRQLPEEGLKFMVYLQKENIIDESGMPKERFSAEFPKEGPSILRIQQVVRGDSAAYFCASSPNRGSNQPQHFGDGTRLSIL.